Listed here is a single TCR beta chain. Its specificity is unknown. The ends lost 2 bases at V and 5 bases at J; junction bases unmatched: 3. The CDR3 sequence is 14 residues long. The germline V gene encodes CDR1 ENHRY and CDR2 SYGVKD. This entry is derived from a study of cytomegalovirus exposure and HLA in healthy donors. Study-level results: Cytomegalovirus-associated TCR beta chains were listed, numbering 150 to 200. As confirmed in vitro, three CMV-associated chains were specific for CMV antigens.

The data were produced by immunoSEQ multiplex PCR, yet TCRdb's version contains in-frame clones alone and is incomplete. The top ten clones hold about 3% of a sample with 150,000 to 200,000 clones, about 90% of them seen once. The V call is TRBV10-3, the J call TRBJ2-1, with TRBD2 identical over 7 bases. Material for sequencing was PBMCs. This clonotype was sampled from a woman aged 18-35 years in good health and CMV-seropositive. The CDR3 reads CAISEGGVDNEQFF. DNA for the CDR3: TGTGCCATCAGTGAGGGGGGGGTCGACAATGAGCAGTTCTTC.